This passage covers 3 T cell receptor beta chains from one sample sequenced in a study of metastatic and nonmetastatic thyroid tumors. No treatment had been given to any patient before thyroid surgery. Using MiXCR, TCRdb re-called clones from the PCR reads. Among roughly 2,500 clones listed, roughly a quarter were seen once. The specimen was adjacent normal tissue. The receptors originated from a male donor with papillary thyroid cancer or a benign thyroid nodule (not recorded which). Some clones in this sample may be carry-over from other donors' samples.

V and J are TRBV27 and TRBJ2-1; 12 nucleotides match TRBD2. V shed 4 bases, J shed 9 bases, and the junction held 10 bases outside the gene matches. The CDR3 consists of 16 residues. CDR1 is MNHEY and CDR2 is SMNVEV in the germline V gene (reference sequence). The CDR3 DNA follows: TGTGCCAGCAGTTCCGGGCTAGCGGGAGGGCCGACTGAGCAGTTCTTC. This sequence encodes CASSSGLAGGPTEQFF.

In its sample, this clone ranks as medium-sized (0.01 to 0.1%). The chain combines TRBV4-3 with TRBJ1-6, with TRBD1 as a possible D gene (5 bases). The V gene's germline CDR1 is LGHNA and CDR2 YSLEER. The CDR3 consists of 14 residues. Trimming cost V 4 bases and J 8 bases, with 12 bases left between them. The CDR3 here is CASSPRTTDSPLHF. The DNA for the CDR3 is TGCGCCAGCAGCCCCCGGACAACGGATTCACCCCTCCACTTT.

This clone has just a few counts. This chain links TRBV5-1 with TRBJ2-6; D might be TRBD1 (6 bases). V was pared by 5 bases and J by 3 bases, with 9 bases between. CDR1 is SGHRS, CDR2 YFSETQ, per germline. CDR3 size: 14 residues. CDR3 loop: CASSTGNGANVLTF. The CDR3 region has the DNA TGCGCCAGCAGTACAGGGAATGGGGCCAACGTCCTGACTTTC.